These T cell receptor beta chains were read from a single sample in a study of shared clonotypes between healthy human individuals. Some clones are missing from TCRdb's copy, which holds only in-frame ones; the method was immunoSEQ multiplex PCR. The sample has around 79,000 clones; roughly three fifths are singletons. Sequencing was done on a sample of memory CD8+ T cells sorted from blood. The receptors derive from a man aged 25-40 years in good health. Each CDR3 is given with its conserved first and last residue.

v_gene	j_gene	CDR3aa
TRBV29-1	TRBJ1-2	CSGSDREFYGYTF
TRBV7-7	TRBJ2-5	CASSQQGRVEETQYF
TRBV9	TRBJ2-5	CASSVLAGEGGETQYF
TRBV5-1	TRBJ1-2	CASSLETGGGYTF
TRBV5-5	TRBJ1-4	CASSQGRDRGVEKLFF
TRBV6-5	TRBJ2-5	CASSYVGVQETQYF
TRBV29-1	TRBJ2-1	CSPRPRLRSSSYNEQFF
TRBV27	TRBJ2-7	CASSSGNPTSYEQYF
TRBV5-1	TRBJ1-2	CASSLGLNYGYTF
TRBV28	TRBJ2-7	CASSRTDYEQYF
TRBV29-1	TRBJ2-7	CSVSRGLLYEQYF
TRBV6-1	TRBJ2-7	CASSDNNWSYEQYF
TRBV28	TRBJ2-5	CASSPPEGTEETQYF
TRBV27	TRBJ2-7	CASSLSLGLSEQYF
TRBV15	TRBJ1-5	CATSRDGYSNQPQHF
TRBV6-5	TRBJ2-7	CASSPGQGGEQYF
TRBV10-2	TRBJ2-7	CASSVQSSYEQYF
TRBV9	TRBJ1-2	CASSVNRELNYGYTF
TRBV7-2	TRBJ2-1	CASSLGGQFF
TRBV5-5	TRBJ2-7	CASSLGSGTGYEQYF
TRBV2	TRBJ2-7	CASSREVRYEQYF
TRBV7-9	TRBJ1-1	CASSQIAVNTEAFF
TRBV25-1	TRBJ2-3	CASCRTSGNGHTDTQYF
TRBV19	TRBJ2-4	CASSIALNWQNIQYF
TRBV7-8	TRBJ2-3	CATARGTDTQYF
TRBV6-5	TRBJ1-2	CASSWTGTYGYTF
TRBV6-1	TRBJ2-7	CASSETSPYEQYF
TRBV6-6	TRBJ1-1	CASSYSDTEAFF
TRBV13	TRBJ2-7	CASSRGPGTDSYEQYF
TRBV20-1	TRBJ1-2	CSARDSDTAGF
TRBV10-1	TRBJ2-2	CASSDRYTGELFF
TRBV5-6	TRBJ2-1	CASSPSRGDKYNEQFF
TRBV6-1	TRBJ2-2	CASSGHLGSGELFF
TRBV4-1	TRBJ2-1	CASSQVLTGDEQFF
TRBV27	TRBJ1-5	CASSPRGPDQPQHF
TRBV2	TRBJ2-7	CASMAGFEQYF
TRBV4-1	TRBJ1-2	CASSVEGGYTF
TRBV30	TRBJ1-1	CAWGTGHGTEAFF
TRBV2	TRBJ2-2	CARGGTSGSSAGELFF
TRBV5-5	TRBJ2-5	CASQTGGGGETQYF
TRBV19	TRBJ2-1	CASSIRDSYYNEQFF
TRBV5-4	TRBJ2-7	CASSTGTFRDRVNEQYF
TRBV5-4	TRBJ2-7	CASSISGTGTHEQYF
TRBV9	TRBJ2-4	CASSPVLQAKNIQYF
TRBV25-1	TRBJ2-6	CASSGTYSGANVLTF
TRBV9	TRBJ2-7	CASSVGRGPHTNYEQYF
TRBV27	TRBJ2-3	CASSLVGTDTQYF